A selection of T cell receptor beta chains follows, all from one sample in a study of Ad26.COV2.S vaccination and SARS-CoV-2 variants. Only in-frame clones appear in the TCRdb table, and some are missing; sequencing was by immunoSEQ multiplex PCR. The table includes about 410,000 clones, approximately 89% detected once. The sample here was peripheral blood, taken in a trial of Ad26.COV2.S vaccine versus placebo. Receptors originate from a person aged 18 to 59 who received the Ad26.COV2.S COVID-19 vaccine or a placebo. CDR3s include the opening cysteine and the closing phenylalanine or tryptophan. Fields, in order: CDR3 DNA, CDR3 protein, V gene, clone size, J gene, D gene, CDR3 length. The D gene is left open where the match is weak. Clone size appears in some rows only: once, few, many, or a class for an expanded clone.

TGTGCCAGTACCCCGGGACTAGCGGTCACAGATACGCAGTATTTT CASTPGLAVTDTQYF TRBV19 once TRBJ2-3 TRBD2 15
TGTGCCAGTAGCGACCAACGTTCTGCGGGCAATGAGCAGTTCTTC CASSDQRSAGNEQFF TRBV19 . TRBJ2-1 . 15
TGTGCCAGCAGCTTAGAGGGGACTTACGAGCAGTACTTC CASSLEGTYEQYF TRBV7-2 once TRBJ2-7 . 13
TGCGCCAGCAGCTTGGGGGCGACAACCGACACAGATACGCAGTATTTT CASSLGATTDTDTQYF TRBV5-1 . TRBJ2-3 . 16
TGTGCCAGCAGGACCCAGGGTACCTATGGCTACACCTTC CASRTQGTYGYTF TRBV28 . TRBJ1-2 . 13
TGTGCCTGGAGTGCTAACAGGGCCTATGGCTACACCTTC CAWSANRAYGYTF TRBV30 once TRBJ1-2 . 13
TGTGCCAGCACTGAGGATCGGGCAACTAATGAAAAACTGTTTTTT CASTEDRATNEKLFF TRBV2 . TRBJ1-4 . 15
TGTGCCAGCAGCTGGCAGGGGAACTACGAGCAGTACTTC CASSWQGNYEQYF TRBV5-5 . TRBJ2-7 . 13
TGTGCCAGCAGTCGACTAGCGGGAGGAGATACGCAGTATTTT CASSRLAGGDTQYF TRBV6-6 . TRBJ2-3 TRBD2 14
TGCAGTGCACGGCACACTGAAGCTTTCTTT CSARHTEAFF TRBV20-1 . TRBJ1-1 . 10
TGTGCCAGCAGCTCAGGAATCTCTGGGGCCAACGTCCTGACTTTC CASSSGISGANVLTF TRBV28 . TRBJ2-6 . 15
TGTGCCAGCAGCCCTACAGGTCTGAGTACAGATACGCAGTATTTT CASSPTGLSTDTQYF TRBV3-1/TRBV3-2 many TRBJ2-3 . 15
TGTGCCAGCAGCTTAGCCCAGGGAACCTACAATGAGCAGTTCTTC CASSLAQGTYNEQFF TRBV7-2 . TRBJ2-1 . 15
TGTGCCAGCAGAGCCCTTGGTAAAAGGGAGACCCAGTACTTC CASRALGKRETQYF TRBV6-4 . TRBJ2-5 . 14
TGTGCCAGTGGCCCATGGGCCACAGGCTTCAACACCGGGGAGCTGTTTTTT CASGPWATGFNTGELFF TRBV19 . TRBJ2-2 . 17
TGCGCCAGCAGCTTGGGGACTAGCGCAGATACGCAGTATTTT CASSLGTSADTQYF TRBV5-1 . TRBJ2-3 TRBD2 14
TGTGCCAGCGGCACAGATACGCAGTATTTT CASGTDTQYF TRBV18 . TRBJ2-3 . 10
TGTGCCAGCAGCTTATATTGGACAGGGGGCACTGAAGCTTTCTTT CASSLYWTGGTEAFF TRBV7-2 . TRBJ1-1 TRBD1 15
TGTGCCTGGAATGGGTACATGAACACTGAAGCTTTCTTT CAWNGYMNTEAFF TRBV30 . TRBJ1-1 . 13
TGCGCCAGCAGCCGGACGCGCCAAGAGACCCAGTACTTC CASSRTRQETQYF TRBV5-1 . TRBJ2-5 . 13
TGTGCCAGCAGTCGCCTAGATTTGAGCTCCTACAATGAGCAGTTCTTC CASSRLDLSSYNEQFF TRBV28 . TRBJ2-1 . 16
TGTGCCAGCAGTCCCTCCCCCAATGAGCAGTTCTTC CASSPSPNEQFF TRBV27 . TRBJ2-1 . 12
TGTGCCAGCAGCCCGGGCTGGAGGAGCACTCAAGAGACCCAGTACTTC CASSPGWRSTQETQYF TRBV5-5 . TRBJ2-5 . 16
TGTGCCAGCAGCATATTGGGGACTAGCGATTACAATGAGCAGTTCTTC CASSILGTSDYNEQFF TRBV7-2 . TRBJ2-1 TRBD2 16
TGTGCCAGCAGCTTAGACGGGGGTGGCTCCTACGAGCAGTACTTC CASSLDGGGSYEQYF TRBV7-8 once TRBJ2-7 . 15
TGCGCCAGCGGGGCGACAGGGAGTTCCTACAATGAGCAGTTCTTC CASGATGSSYNEQFF TRBV4-1 . TRBJ2-1 TRBD1 15
TGCGCCAGCAGCTCCCTAGCGGGAGGAGACACCGGGGAGCTGTTTTTT CASSSLAGGDTGELFF TRBV5-1 . TRBJ2-2 TRBD2 16
TGTGCCTGGAGCGGGGTGGGGGGACAAGCTAGGGAGCAGTACTTC CAWSGVGGQAREQYF TRBV30 . TRBJ2-7 . 15
TGTGCCATCAGAACCGGGACAGGGGGCGGTGACACTGAAGCTTTCTTT CAIRTGTGGGDTEAFF TRBV10-3 . TRBJ1-1 TRBD1 16
TGTGCCTATGCTACAGGGGGTAAGGTCACTGAAGCTTTCTTT CAYATGGKVTEAFF TRBV5-4 . TRBJ1-1 TRBD1 14
TGTGCCATCAGTGAACCGGACAGCTGGTCGGCTAAAGAGACCCAGTACTTC CAISEPDSWSAKETQYF TRBV10-3 . TRBJ2-5 . 17
TGTGCCAGCAGCCGGACTAGAAATAGAGGCGAGCAGTACTTC CASSRTRNRGEQYF TRBV28 . TRBJ2-7 TRBD2 14
TGTGCCAGCAGCTTAGCGCCCCCAACGGGGGAGCTGTTTTTT CASSLAPPTGELFF TRBV7-9 once TRBJ2-2 . 14
TGTGCCAGCACCTTGGGGCTAGCGGGAGGCGGGGCTCAGTACTTC CASTLGLAGGGAQYF TRBV28 . TRBJ2-4 TRBD2 15
TGTGCCAGCTCACCGAAAGAAAAACTGTTTTTT CASSPKEKLFF TRBV18 . TRBJ1-4 . 11
TGTGCCAGCAGCCTAGGACAGGCAGCGCAGTACTTC CASSLGQAAQYF TRBV28 . TRBJ2-7 TRBD1 12
TGTGCCATCAAAGGGACAGGGGGGGGAGCTGAAGCTTTCTTT CAIKGTGGGAEAFF TRBV10-3 . TRBJ1-1 TRBD1 14